The clone carrying this T cell receptor (beta chain) was seen a single time. Using its own MiXCR run on the reads, TCRdb lists one record per CDR3 protein. Altogether some 270,000 distinct CDR3 sequences are present, about 15% being singletons, with the ten largest covering more than 45%. The data stem from a study of T cell repertoires in cytomegalovirus infection. Study-wide context: Public signatures in TCR beta pointed to CMV infection and matching HLA type.

This CDR3 has 14 amino acids. V was shortened by 5 bases and J by 0 bases, with 11 bases between the two germline ends. Germline V gene lookup returns CDR1 MNHEY and CDR2 SMNVEV (reference sequence). The rearrangement uses TRBV27 and TRBJ2-7; D not resolved. The sample consisted of CD8+ T cells from PBMCs. This clonotype originated in a human donor in good health (CMV status not recorded). Some clones in this sample may be carry-over from other donors' samples. For the CDR3, the DNA is TGTGCCAGCAGTCCGGGCGCTCTCTCCTACGAGCAGTACTTC. Protein sequence: CASSPGALSYEQYF.